This TCR beta chain came from a study of T cell responses to AZD1222 COVID-19 vaccine. General observations from the study: Clonal diversity may have been underestimated in mostly white British donors.

The table came from immunoSEQ multiplex PCR; TCRdb's copy has only in-frame clones and leaves some out. The sample yields approximately 180,000 clones, roughly nine tenths seen once. The CDR3 consists of 14 residues. Germline V gene data show CDR1 as SQVTM and CDR2 as ANQGSEA. J was trimmed by 0 bases and V by 5 bases; bases with no gene match: 5. This clone was observed a single time. Its specificity is not known. The source is an adult in good health. The J gene is TRBJ1-1, the V gene TRBV29-1, with TRBD1 identical over 8 bases. The sequencing here drew on peripheral blood, taken on day 0 of AZD1222 vaccination. The CDR3 DNA reads TGCAGCGTTCTTCGGACAGGGATGAACACTGAAGCTTTCTTT. As protein: CSVLRTGMNTEAFF.